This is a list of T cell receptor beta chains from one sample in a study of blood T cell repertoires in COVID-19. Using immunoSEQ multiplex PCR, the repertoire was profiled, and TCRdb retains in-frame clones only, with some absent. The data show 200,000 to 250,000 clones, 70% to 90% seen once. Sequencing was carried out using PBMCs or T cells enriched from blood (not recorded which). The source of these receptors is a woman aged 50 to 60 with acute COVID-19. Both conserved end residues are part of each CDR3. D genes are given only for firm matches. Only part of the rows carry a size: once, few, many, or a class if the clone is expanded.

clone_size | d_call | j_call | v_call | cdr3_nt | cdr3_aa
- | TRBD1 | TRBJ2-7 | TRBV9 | TGTGCCAGCAGCGGACGACAGGGTCCCTGGTACGAGCAGTACTTC | CASSGRQGPWYEQYF
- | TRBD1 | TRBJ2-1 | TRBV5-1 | TGCGCCAGCCGGGACAGCTACAATGAGCAGTTCTTC | CASRDSYNEQFF
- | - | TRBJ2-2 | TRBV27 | TGTGCCAGCAGCCTAGGGAGCACCGGGGAGCTGTTTTTT | CASSLGSTGELFF
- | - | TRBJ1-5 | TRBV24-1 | TGTGCCACCAGTGAGGGGGCAGTCGAGGGTCAGCCCCAGCATTTT | CATSEGAVEGQPQHF
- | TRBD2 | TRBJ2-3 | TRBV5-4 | TGTGCCAGCAGCCCCGGGACTAGTGGCACAGATACGCAGTATTTT | CASSPGTSGTDTQYF
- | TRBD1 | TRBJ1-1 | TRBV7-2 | TGTGCCAGCAGCTTCGGACAGGCGATAAACACTGAAGCTTTCTTT | CASSFGQAINTEAFF
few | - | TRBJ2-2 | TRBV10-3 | TGTGCCATCAGACCGGTCGGCGGGGAGCTGTTTTTT | CAIRPVGGELFF
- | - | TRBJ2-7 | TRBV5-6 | TGTGCCAGCAGCTCAAGGGAGCGGGCCGTGGCCTACGAGCAGTACTTC | CASSSRERAVAYEQYF
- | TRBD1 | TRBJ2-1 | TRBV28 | TGTGCCAGCCTCGGGACAGGGGGCACTGAGTTCTTC | CASLGTGGTEFF
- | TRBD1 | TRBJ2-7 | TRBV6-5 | TGTGCCAGCAGTTACCGGGGACAGGGGGATCCCTACGAGCAGTACTTC | CASSYRGQGDPYEQYF
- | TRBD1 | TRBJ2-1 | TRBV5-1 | TGCGCCAGCAGCTTGGGAGCCGGGACAGCCAGCTCCTACAATGAGCAGTTCTTC | CASSLGAGTASSYNEQFF
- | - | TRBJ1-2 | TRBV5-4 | TGTGCCAGCAGCTTGGAAACGGTTGACTATGGCTACACCTTC | CASSLETVDYGYTF
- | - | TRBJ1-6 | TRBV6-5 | TGTGCCAGCAGTTACTCCGTGACAGAAAATTCACCCCTCCACTTT | CASSYSVTENSPLHF
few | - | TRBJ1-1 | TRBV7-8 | TGTGCCAGCAGCCCGCTCAGCGGGAACACTGAAGCTTTCTTT | CASSPLSGNTEAFF
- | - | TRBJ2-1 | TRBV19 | TGTGCCAGTAGTAAAGGAGGGGGCTATGAGCAGTTCTTC | CASSKGGGYEQFF
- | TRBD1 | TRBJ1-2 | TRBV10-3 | TGTGCCATCACTCCGGGACAGGGGGATCCTAACTATGGCTACACCTTC | CAITPGQGDPNYGYTF
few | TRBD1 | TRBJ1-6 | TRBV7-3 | TGTGCCAGCAGTTTGACAGGGAATTCACCCCTCCACTTT | CASSLTGNSPLHF
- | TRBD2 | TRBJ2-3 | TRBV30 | TGTGCCTGCTACCGTGCTAGCGGGAGGGCCGCGGATACGCAGTATTTT | CACYRASGRAADTQYF
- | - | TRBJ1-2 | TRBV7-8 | TGTGCCAGCAGCACTAGGGGCGGGGACTTGGGGGGCTACACCTTC | CASSTRGGDLGGYTF
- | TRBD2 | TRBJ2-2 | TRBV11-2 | TGTGCCAGCAGGACCCCGGGACTAGCCAGAACTCCCGGGGAGCTGTTTTTT | CASRTPGLARTPGELFF
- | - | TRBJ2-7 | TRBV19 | TGTGCCAGTAGTATCCACGACCCAGGCGCCTACGAGCAGTACTTC | CASSIHDPGAYEQYF
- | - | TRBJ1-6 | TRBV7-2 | TGTGCCAGCAGACCGGGACACCGAATAGCCAATTCACCCCTCCACTTT | CASRPGHRIANSPLHF
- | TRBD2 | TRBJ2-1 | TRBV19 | TGTGCCAGTATGGAGTGGGCGGGAGGATTAGGGAATGAGCAGTTCTTC | CASMEWAGGLGNEQFF
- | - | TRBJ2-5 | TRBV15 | TGTGCCACCAGCAGAGGTGGCAGCGGCTTCCAAGAGACCCAGTACTTC | CATSRGGSGFQETQYF
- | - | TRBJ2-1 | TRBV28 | TGTGCCAGCAGTCCAGGGGCGACCTACAATGAGCAGTTCTTC | CASSPGATYNEQFF
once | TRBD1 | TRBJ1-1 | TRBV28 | TGTGCCAGCAGCAAAGGTGGGCAGGGGGAACCTGAAGCTTTCTTT | CASSKGGQGEPEAFF
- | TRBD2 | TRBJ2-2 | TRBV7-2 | TGTGCCAGCAGCTCGCCGGGACTAGCGGGAGGTCGGACCGGGGAGCTGTTTTTT | CASSSPGLAGGRTGELFF
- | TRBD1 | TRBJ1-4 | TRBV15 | TGTGCCACCAGCAGAGATTTGACAGGGTTTTATCGAGAAAAACTGTTTTTT | CATSRDLTGFYREKLFF
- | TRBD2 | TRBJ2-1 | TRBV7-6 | TGTGCCAGCAGCACTAGCGGGAGCTCCTACAATGAGCAGTTCTTC | CASSTSGSSYNEQFF
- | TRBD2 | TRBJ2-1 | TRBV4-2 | TGTGCCAGCAGCCAAGGCCCTAGCGGCCCCTACAATGAGCAGTTCTTC | CASSQGPSGPYNEQFF
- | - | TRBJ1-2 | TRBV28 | TGTGCCAGCAGTCCTGGACACCTAGCTAACTATGGCTACACCTTC | CASSPGHLANYGYTF
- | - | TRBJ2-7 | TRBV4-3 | TGCGCCAGCAGCCCCCAGAGGGTCTCTAGCGAGCAGTACTTC | CASSPQRVSSEQYF
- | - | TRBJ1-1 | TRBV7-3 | TGTGCCAGCAGCTTAGTCGGGGGAGCGGAGGAAGCTTTCTTT | CASSLVGGAEEAFF
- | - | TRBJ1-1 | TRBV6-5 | TGTGCCAGCCTGAATTGGGTAAGCGACACTGAAGCTTTCTTT | CASLNWVSDTEAFF
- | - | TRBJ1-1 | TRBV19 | TGTGCCAGTAATCCGGGGATGAACACTGAAGCTTTCTTT | CASNPGMNTEAFF
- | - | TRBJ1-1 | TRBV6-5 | TGTGCCAGCAGTTACTTCCCCAGGAAGAACACTGAAGCTTTCTTT | CASSYFPRKNTEAFF
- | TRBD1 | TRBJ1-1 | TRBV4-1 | TGCGCCAGCAGCCAAGATGGGGCAGGGGGCACTGAAGCTTTCTTT | CASSQDGAGGTEAFF
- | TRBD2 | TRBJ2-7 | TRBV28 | TGTGCCAGCAAGGGACTAGCGGGAACCTACGAGCAGTACTTC | CASKGLAGTYEQYF
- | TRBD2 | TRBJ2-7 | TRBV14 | TGTGCCAGCAGCCATGGGGCCCCGGGACTAGGTTTCGAGCAGTACTTC | CASSHGAPGLGFEQYF
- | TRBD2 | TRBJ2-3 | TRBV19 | TGTGCCAGTAGGACACTAGCGGGAGCGGTAGATACGCAGTATTTT | CASRTLAGAVDTQYF
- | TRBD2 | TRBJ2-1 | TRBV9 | TGTGCCAGCAGCCCCGGGGGGACTAGCGGCTACAATGAGCAGTTCTTC | CASSPGGTSGYNEQFF
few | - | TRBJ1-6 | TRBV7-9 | TGTGCCAGCAGCTTTTACAGTGATAATTCACCCCTCCACTTT | CASSFYSDNSPLHF
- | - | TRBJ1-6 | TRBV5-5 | TGTGCCAGCAGCTTGGGTCAGGGGCTCCTCTATAATTCACCCCTCCACTTT | CASSLGQGLLYNSPLHF
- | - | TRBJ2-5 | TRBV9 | TGTGCCAGCAGCGTAGCTCCAGGAGAGACCCAGTACTTC | CASSVAPGETQYF
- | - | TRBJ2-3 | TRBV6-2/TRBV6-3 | TGTGCCAGCAGCCCCCGAGGCGGGGAAGTAGATACGCAGTATTTT | CASSPRGGEVDTQYF